These 21 T cell receptor beta chains came from one sample sequenced in a study of shared clonotypes between healthy human individuals. Profiling relied on immunoSEQ multiplex PCR, and the TCRdb table lists in-frame clones only, not all of them. Here the sample spans some 2,100,000 clones, approximately 94% being singletons. CD45RO-negative, CCR7-selected cells formed the naive CD8 fraction, which excluded terminally differentiated effector memory CD45RA+ cells. The sample consisted of naive CD8+ T cells from PBMCs. Receptors were obtained from a man aged 18 to 29 in good health. Some clones in this sample may be carry-over from other donors' samples.

On this clone itself: Other nucleotide sequences from this sample produce the same CDR3. This chain connects TRBV19 to TRBJ1-3; D is undetermined. Trimming took 8 bases from V and 4 from J, leaving 12 bases between them. Germline V gene sequence: CDR1 LNHDA, CDR2 SQIVND (reference sequence). The CDR3 loop spans 13 amino acids. CDR3 region: CASLGSSGNTIYF. DNA for the CDR3: TGTGCCAGTCTAGGTAGTTCCGGAAACACCATATATTTT.

V is TRBV6-6 and J is TRBJ2-1; D unresolved. The CDR3 extends over 12 amino acids. V dropped 6 bases and J dropped 4 bases, with 7 bases sitting between them. The germline CDR1 and CDR2 sequences are MNHNY and SVGAGI (reference sequence). CDR3 region: CASSQSYNEQFF. CDR3 DNA sequence: TGTGCCAGCAGCCAAAGTTACAATGAGCAGTTCTTC.

The chain uses TRBV7-8 and TRBJ2-7, with a tentative D call TRBD1 (6 bases). The CDR3 runs 15 residues. V lost 2 bases, J lost 3 bases, and 14 bases lay in between. CDR1 is SGHVS, CDR2 FQNEAQ, per germline. CDR3 in amino acids: CASSLWPGDDYEQYF. The CDR3 region has the DNA TGTGCCAGCAGCTTATGGCCAGGGGACGACTACGAGCAGTACTTC.

The chain couples TRBV27 to TRBJ2-7; tentatively, D is TRBD1 or TRBD2 (5 bases each). V dropped 8 bases and J dropped 3 bases, with 14 bases sitting between them. The CDR3 contains 13 residues. Germline CDR1 and CDR2: MNHEY and SMNVEV (reference sequence). DNA of the CDR3: TGTGCCAGCGGACCGGGACCAGGCTACGAGCAGTACTTC. As protein: CASGPGPGYEQYF.

The chain combines TRBV7-9 with TRBJ2-7; D is ambiguous. The germline V and J ends were trimmed by 5 bases and 2 bases, with 13 bases remaining between them. The CDR3 length is 14 residues. Germline V gene sequence: CDR1 SEHNR, CDR2 FQNEAQ (reference sequence). DNA for the CDR3: TGTGCCAGCAGCAATACTCGGGTACCCTACGAGCAGTACTTC. The encoded protein is CASSNTRVPYEQYF.

This sequence joins TRBV15 and TRBJ1-1; D unclear. This CDR3 region has 12 residues. Germline CDR1 LNHNV, CDR2 YYDKDF (reference sequence). The V end lost 3 bases, the J end lost 6 bases, and 8 bases lay between the germline ends. The CDR3 DNA is TGTGCCACCAGCAGCCGGGGTTCTGAAGCTTTCTTT. It codes for CATSSRGSEAFF.

J is TRBJ2-7 and V is TRBV7-9; perhaps TRBD1 as D (6 bases). Looked up from germline, CDR1 is SEHNR and CDR2 is FQNEAQ (reference sequence). V shed 10 bases and J shed 2 bases, with 12 bases lying between them. The CDR3 loop spans 12 amino acids. The CDR3 nucleotides read TGTGCCACGCAGGGGACCACCTACGAGCAGTACTTC. Its translation is CATQGTTYEQYF.

The chain couples TRBV28 to TRBJ1-1; 7 bases agree with TRBD1. This CDR3 comprises 14 residues. From germline, CDR1 is MDHEN and CDR2 SYDVKM. V dropped 4 bases and J dropped 3; count of bases not matched to a gene: 5. The CDR3 DNA reads TGTGCCAGCAGTTGGGCCAGGGGGGACACTGAAGCTTTCTTT. It encodes CASSWARGDTEAFF.

In its sample, this clone was seen a few times. This chain links TRBV7-3 with TRBJ2-2; D ambiguous. The V end was cut by 2 bases, the J end by 6 bases, with 10 bases between. Germline-derived CDR1 and CDR2 are SGHTA and FQGTGA. This CDR3 spans 14 amino acids. The CDR3 bases are TGTGCCAGCAGCTTATCAGGTGTCTCCGGGGAGCTGTTTTTT. Protein: CASSLSGVSGELFF.

The rearrangement joins TRBV6-4 to TRBJ1-2, with D hard to call. Trimming took 2 bases from V and 8 from J, leaving 6 bases between them. The V gene's germline CDR1 is MRHNA and CDR2 SNTAGT. This CDR3 has 11 residues. In DNA form, the CDR3 reads TGTGCCAGCAGTGACCCATCAGGCTACACCTTC. Protein product: CASSDPSGYTF.

The J gene is TRBJ2-7, the V gene TRBV27; 8 nucleotides align to TRBD1. Trimming cost V 3 bases and J 5 bases; bases outside gene matches: 6. The CDR3 runs 14 residues. Germline values: CDR1 MNHEY, CDR2 SMNVEV (reference sequence). CDR3 protein: CASSLMDRVHEQYF. CDR3 DNA sequence: TGTGCCAGCAGTTTGATGGACAGGGTCCACGAGCAGTACTTC.

The chain uses TRBV27 and TRBJ1-1; D call uncertain. Germline CDR1 and CDR2: MNHEY and SMNVEV (reference sequence). Trimming cost V 0 bases and J 1 base, with 9 bases left between them. The CDR3 length is 15 residues. The CDR3 DNA sequence: TGTGCCAGCAGTTTATCGGACGGACGGAACACTGAAGCTTTCTTT. Residues: CASSLSDGRNTEAFF.

This clone was seen just once. The rearrangement joins TRBV9 to TRBJ2-7; perhaps TRBD1 as D (7 bases). Trimming took 3 bases from V and 6 from J, leaving 19 bases between them. The CDR3 runs 15 residues. Per germline, CDR1 SGDLS and CDR2 YYNGEE. DNA of the CDR3: TGTGCCAGCAGCGAAACAGGGGACTCACGCTCCGAGCAGTACTTC. Translation: CASSETGDSRSEQYF. The entire variable domain, with the rest obtained from reference TRBV9 and TRBJ2-7, is as follows: DSGVTQTPKHLITATGQRVTLRCSPRSGDLSVYWYQQSLDQGLQFLIQYYNGEERAKGNILERFSAQQFPDLHSELNLSSLELGDSALYFCASSETGDSRSEQYFGPGTRLTVT.

V and J are TRBV7-8 and TRBJ2-3; TRBD1 agrees at 10 bases. After removal of 1 base from V and 6 bases from J, the junction contained 7 bases not matched to a gene. The CDR3 is 16 residues long. Germline V gives CDR1 SGHVS, CDR2 FQNEAQ. CDR3 in DNA: TGTGCCAGCAGCTTAGTTCCGACAGGGGGCGCGGATACGCAGTATTTT. Amino acids: CASSLVPTGGADTQYF. Full variable domain (missing parts from reference TRBV7-8 and TRBJ2-3): GAGVSQSPRYKVAKRGQDVALRCDPISGHVSLFWYQQALGQGPEFLTYFQNEAQLDKSGLPSDRFFAERPEGSVSTLKIQRTQQEDSAVYLCASSLVPTGGADTQYFGPGTRLTVL.

V and J are TRBV28 and TRBJ1-4, with 7 bases fitting TRBD1. Germline values: CDR1 MDHEN, CDR2 SYDVKM. The CDR3 covers 15 residues. The trim removed 6 bases at V and 3 bases at J, leaving 7 bases unmatched. The DNA of the CDR3 is TGTGCCAGCAGAAATCCGGGACAGCCTAATGAAAAACTGTTTTTT. It yields the protein CASRNPGQPNEKLFF.

Comments on this clone: This specimen includes other DNA sequences encoding the same CDR3. V gene TRBV7-9 combines with J gene TRBJ2-1; 11 bases fit TRBD2. Trimming cost V 5 bases and J 4 bases; bases outside gene matches: 4. Germline loops: CDR1 SEHNR, CDR2 FQNEAQ (reference sequence). The CDR3 spans 15 residues. This chain's CDR3 is CASSRLAGGYNEQFF. CDR3 nucleotide sequence: TGTGCCAGCAGCCGCCTAGCGGGAGGTTACAATGAGCAGTTCTTC. The full variable domain, its missing parts supplied by reference TRBV7-9 and TRBJ2-1, is DTGVSQNPRHKITKRGQNVTFRCDPISEHNRLYWYRQTLGQGPEFLTYFQNEAQLEKSRLLSDRFSAERPKGSFSTLEIQRTEQGDSAMYLCASSRLAGGYNEQFFGPGTRLTVL.

V and J are TRBV27 and TRBJ1-5, with D tentatively TRBD1 (6 bases). Trimming shortened V by 0 bases and J by 6 bases, and 12 bases separated the two germline ends. Germline CDR1 is MNHEY and CDR2 is SMNVEV (reference sequence). This CDR3 contains 15 residues. The CDR3 loop reads CASSLSLGGGQPQHF. In DNA form, the CDR3 reads TGTGCCAGCAGTTTATCTCTAGGGGGGGGTCAGCCCCAGCATTTT.

The chain recombines TRBV12-5 with TRBJ2-5, with D unresolved. The CDR3 extends over 12 amino acids. Per germline, CDR1 LGHNT and CDR2 FRNRAP. Trimming left V 3 bases short and J 5 bases short, with 7 bases between. This CDR3 reads CASGFDWETQYF. CDR3 DNA: TGTGCTAGTGGTTTTGATTGGGAGACCCAGTACTTC.

Only one count was recorded for this clone. The chain combines TRBV28 with TRBJ2-5; the D gene is possibly TRBD2 (5 bases). Germline assignment: CDR1 MDHEN and CDR2 SYDVKM. CDR3 size: 14 residues. Trimming removed 6 bases from V and 2 bases from J, with 13 bases in between. The CDR3 DNA reads TGTGCCAGCAGCATGGAGGTGGGGCAAGAGACCCAGTACTTC. The encoded protein is CASSMEVGQETQYF.

The DNA for the CDR3 is TGTGCCAGCAGCGATTCAAGGGGTGAGCAGTTCTTC. Amino acids: CASSDSRGEQFF. This chain uses TRBV9 with TRBJ2-1; D is possibly TRBD1 (5 bases). V gave up 3 bases and J gave up 9 bases, with 10 bases separating them. From germline, CDR1 is SGDLS and CDR2 YYNGEE. The CDR3 has 12 amino acids. Filled out from reference TRBV9 and TRBJ2-1, the complete variable domain reads DSGVTQTPKHLITATGQRVTLRCSPRSGDLSVYWYQQSLDQGLQFLIQYYNGEERAKGNILERFSAQQFPDLHSELNLSSLELGDSALYFCASSDSRGEQFFGPGTRLTVL.

This rearrangement joins TRBV2 to TRBJ1-4; D call uncertain. V lost 2 bases to trimming and J lost 3 bases, with 10 bases between them. Germline V gives CDR1 SNHLY, CDR2 FYNNEI. There are 15 residues in the CDR3. Here the CDR3 DNA reads TGTGCCAGCAGTGAATCAAAGCGACCTAATGAAAAACTGTTTTTT. The encoded protein is CASSESKRPNEKLFF.